This T cell receptor (beta chain) was documented in a study of vaccination and CD4 T cells after COVID-19. Study overall: Eight to ten convalescent cases were mild and one was severe, and all had been SARS-CoV-2 positive by nasal swab PCR.

V dropped 9 bases and J dropped 2 bases, with 27 bases sitting between them. The CDR3 covers 18 residues. The germline gives CDR1 KGHDR, CDR2 SFDVKD. A remark on this clonotype: Its antigen is not identified.

Treatment defined: approximately 9-day PBMC culture with coronavirus spike peptide pools or control peptides (ViraFEST assay). The Oncomine TCR Beta short-read assay generated sequence data from the DNA of cultured CD4+ T cells. MiXCR, applied by TCRdb to the PCR reads, yields one record per CDR3 protein. The table lists about 9,500 distinct CDR3 sequences, approximately 67% of them singletons, with roughly 10% in the top ten. The J gene is TRBJ2-5, the V gene TRBV24-1; TRBD1 is a possible D gene (6 bases). The receptor comes from a human donor who had recovered from COVID-19. The input for sequencing was CD4+ T cells from blood, cultured in vitro, taken before SARS-CoV-2 vaccination. The CDR3, as DNA: TGTGCCACCGGAAACAGGGTTGCAGAACCCACATTACAAGAGACCCAGTACTTC. This sequence encodes CATGNRVAEPTLQETQYF.